What follows describes a single T cell receptor beta chain. The antigen is undetermined. The data were obtained in a study of cytomegalovirus exposure and HLA in healthy donors. General study findings and limits: With high specificity and sensitivity, the classifier reportedly diagnosed cytomegalovirus status.

In the PCR, 60 Vbeta and 13 Jbeta primers were used. Only in-frame clones appear in the TCRdb table, and some are missing; sequencing was by immunoSEQ multiplex PCR. Of roughly 88,000 clones in the sample, about 80% were seen once. Nominal health characterized the donors when sampled, though unrecorded immune exposures were likely. Sequenced material: PBMCs. The receptor was derived from a man under 40 in good health and CMV-seropositive.

CDR3 in amino acids: CASSHPGLAIYEQYF. The DNA for the CDR3 is TGCGCCAGCAGCCACCCGGGACTAGCGATATACGAGCAGTACTTC. The rearrangement links TRBV4-1 to TRBJ2-7; TRBD2 matches 10 bases. The CDR3 is 15 amino acids. Germline V lookup: CDR1 MGHRA, CDR2 YSYEKL. V shed 3 bases, J shed 4 bases, and the junction held 6 bases outside the gene matches.